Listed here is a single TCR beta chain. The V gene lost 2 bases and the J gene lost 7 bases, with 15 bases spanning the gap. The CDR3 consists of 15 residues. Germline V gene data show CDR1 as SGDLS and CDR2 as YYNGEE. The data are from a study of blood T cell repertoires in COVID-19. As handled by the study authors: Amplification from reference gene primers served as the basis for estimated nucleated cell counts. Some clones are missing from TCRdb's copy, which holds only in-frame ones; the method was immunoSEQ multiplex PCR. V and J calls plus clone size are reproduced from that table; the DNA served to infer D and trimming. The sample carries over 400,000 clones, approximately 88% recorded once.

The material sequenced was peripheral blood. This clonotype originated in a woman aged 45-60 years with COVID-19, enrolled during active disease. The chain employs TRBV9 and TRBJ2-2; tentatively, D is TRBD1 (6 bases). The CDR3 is CASSVDREIFGELFF. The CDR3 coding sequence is TGTGCCAGCAGCGTGGACAGAGAGATATTCGGGGAGCTGTTTTTT.